Sequencing of this T cell receptor (beta chain) was carried out in a study of CD8 T cells in ankylosing spondylitis. Study-wide results and limits: As reported, disease-linked clones showed significant enrichment in matched ankylosing spondylitis synovial fluid. Typical of ankylosing spondylitis blood, it appeared, was a TCR beta motif of eight highly homologous variants. Several of the motif variants were reported before in synovial fluid and blood from reactive arthritis.

This CDR3 comprises 15 residues. The V gene's germline CDR1 is SEHNR and CDR2 FQNEAQ (reference sequence). Deletions cut 3 bases from V and 0 bases from J, with 12 bases between. In TCRdb, the 5' RACE reads were re-called with MiXCR into one record per CDR3 protein. The table lists 200,000 to 250,000 distinct CDR3 sequences, under 35% of them singletons. Points on this clonotype: Its target is unknown.

What was sequenced was blood, either unsorted or a sorted T cell fraction (not recorded which). The clonotype comes from a male donor with ankylosing spondylitis or in good health (not recorded which). This chain uses TRBV7-9 with TRBJ2-7; D may be TRBD1 or TRBD2 (6 bases each). The CDR3 bases are TGTGCCAGCAGCTTTGGAGGGGGGAGCTCCTACGAGCAGTACTTC. It encodes CASSFGGGSSYEQYF.